These T cell receptor beta chains were read from a single sample in a study of blood T cells in healthy people across ages. TCRdb called the 5' RACE reads again in MiXCR, with one record for every CDR3 protein. The table lists around 1,800,000 distinct CDR3 sequences, 30% to 40% of them singletons. Sequencing was performed on blood. The receptors shown here come from a human donor in good health. Both conserved end residues are trimmed from each CDR3. Clone size, where shown, is once, few, many, or a class for clones that have expanded.

many	TRBV24-1	ATSEPFRLAGDSETQY
.	TRBV3-1	ATQGITEAF
.	TRBV4-3	ASSQDGDGCNEQF
.	TRBV27	AGKRNIQY
.	TRBV20-1	SARVDRSNQPQH
.	TRBV11-2	ASSLDNGGALDTQY
.	TRBV6-2/TRBV6-3	ASGVQAKLF
.	TRBV2	ASSRTGGPGGTEAF
.	TRBV4-3	ASSQEASGVADTQY
.	TRBV28	ASSDGTDLSGNQH
.	TRBV28	ASELGADSYNEQY
.	TRBV30	AWSTTETQY
.	TRBV7-7	ASSLVQASTGELF
few	TRBV5-6	ASSHGGAAKNIQY
many	TRBV12-3/TRBV12-4	ASSLRTGGRNEQF
.	TRBV10-3	AISEGRGSGIEQF
.	TRBV5-1	ASSFSTETFDEQY
few	TRBV15	ATSREGEGNIQY
.	TRBV6-5	ASSRYRGSNYGYT
.	TRBV28	ASVRGPSLGETQY
few	TRBV27	ASSLTGTGTNTEAF
few	TRBV7-3	ASRQTSGGSYEQF
.	TRBV29-1	SVWVSGANVLT
.	TRBV6-6	TSSYPGTGGNYGYT
.	TRBV20-1	SAERGSNYGYT
few	TRBV5-1	ASSYRTGNGDGYT
few	TRBV29-1	SVEGGREQY
.	TRBV6-2/TRBV6-3	ASSRGLAGVADTQY
.	TRBV4-3	ASSQVVTAYEQY
.	TRBV20-1	SARRRVLGDEQF
few	TRBV9	ASSAGSTGELF
.	TRBV2	ASGPSERGLGGEQY
.	TRBV20-1	SATLDRGQTVHTEAF
.	TRBV20-1	SARPSDRGNYGYT
.	TRBV27	ASSLDYGGYGYT
.	TRBV7-2	ASSLGAVAGTNEQY